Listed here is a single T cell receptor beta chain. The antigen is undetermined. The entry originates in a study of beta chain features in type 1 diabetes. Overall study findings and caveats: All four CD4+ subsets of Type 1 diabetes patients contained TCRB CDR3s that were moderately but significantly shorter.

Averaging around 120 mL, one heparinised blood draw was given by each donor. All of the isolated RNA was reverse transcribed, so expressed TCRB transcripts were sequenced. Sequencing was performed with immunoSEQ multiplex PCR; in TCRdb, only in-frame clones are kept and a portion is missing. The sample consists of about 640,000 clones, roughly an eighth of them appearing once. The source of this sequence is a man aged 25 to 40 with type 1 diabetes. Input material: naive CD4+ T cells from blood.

This chain's CDR3 is CASSPVGGDYGYTF. In nucleotides, the CDR3 is TGTGCCAGCAGCCCCGTCGGGGGCGACTATGGCTACACCTTC. The V gene is TRBV7-9, the J gene TRBJ1-2, with D possibly matching TRBD1 (6 bases). CDR3 length: 14 residues. V lost 5 bases to trimming and J lost 3 bases, with 13 bases between them. Germline CDR1 SEHNR, CDR2 FQNEAQ (reference sequence).